This T cell receptor beta chain was identified in a study of vaccination effects on CD4 cells after COVID-19. Antigen-specific CD4+ T cells expanded by the ViraFEST assay with viral peptide pools were then sequenced. A 10-day culture period preceded the isolation of CD4+ T cells. Documented for the person is a PCR-confirmed SARS-CoV-2 infection occurring between March and December 2020. A few million PBMC were placed in each well, which was supplemented with 10 IU/ml IL-2 and around 10 ug/ml peptides. Profiled with immunoSEQ multiplex PCR; TCRdb holds only in-frame clones, not every one. The sample gives under 60,000 clones, more than 75% of which show up once; approximately 5.8% is in the top ten. To note about this clone: The target antigen is unknown.

The V segment lost 1 base and the J segment 6 bases; nucleotides outside the gene matches: 4. Germline V gene lookup returns CDR1 SGHTA and CDR2 FQGTGA. CDR3 length equals 14 residues. The input for sequencing was CD4+ T cells from PBMCs cultured with HIV peptides, taken before COVID-19 vaccination. Subset of the sample: HIV-1 Nef peptide pool negative control/reference culture. This chain connects TRBV7-3 to TRBJ2-3; 7 bases agree with TRBD2. This sequence originates from a human donor who had a prior SARS-CoV-2 infection. CDR3 protein: CASSLSTSADTQYF. The CDR3 DNA is TGTGCCAGCAGCTTAAGTACTAGCGCCGATACGCAGTATTTT.